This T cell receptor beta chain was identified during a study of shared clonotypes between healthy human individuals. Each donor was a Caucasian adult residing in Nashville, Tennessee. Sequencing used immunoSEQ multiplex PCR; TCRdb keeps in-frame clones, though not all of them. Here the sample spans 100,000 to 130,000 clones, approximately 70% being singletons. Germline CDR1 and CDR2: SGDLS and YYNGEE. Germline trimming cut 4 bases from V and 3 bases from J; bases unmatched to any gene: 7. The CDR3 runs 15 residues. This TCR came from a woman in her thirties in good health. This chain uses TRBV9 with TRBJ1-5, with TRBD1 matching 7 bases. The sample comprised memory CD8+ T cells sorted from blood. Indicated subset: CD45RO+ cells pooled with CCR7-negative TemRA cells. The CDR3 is CASSSGTDYNQPQHF. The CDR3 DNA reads TGTGCCAGCAGCTCCGGGACAGATTACAATCAGCCCCAGCATTTT.